The T cell receptor beta chain under discussion was sequenced for a study of human T cells and chemical hapten exposure. About the study: Per-sample variation in TCR yield stemmed mainly from small pooled library volume differences.

Within the library, unique molecular identifiers were attached to each individual cDNA molecule. Study processing details: A per-sample median of around 88,000 TCRs was observed, with counts ranging from about 23,224 to 700,000. Each CDR3 protein gets one entry after TCRdb re-called the 5' RACE reads with MiXCR. The authors' filters were not applied to this entry. This table holds 110,000 or so distinct CDR3 sequences, approximately 20% found once. Regarding the study as a whole: DPC sensitization did not alter TCRs above 1 in 1000 frequency.

This clonotype was seen only a few times. What it binds is unknown. Blood, whole and unfractionated, served as the source for total RNA extraction. This CDR3 is 16 amino acids long. Germline V lookup: CDR1 MDHEN, CDR2 SYDVKM. V lost 6 bases and J lost 1, with 17 bases in between. The rearrangement uses TRBV28 and TRBJ2-3; TRBD2 might be the D (6 bases). This receptor was obtained from a human donor in good health. CDR3 DNA sequence: TGTGCCAGCAGCTCCGGGAGCGCAGCTGGCACAGATACGCAGTATTTT. It translates to CASSSGSAAGTDTQYF. The variable domain in full, completed from reference TRBV28 and TRBJ2-3, reads DVKVTQSSRYLVKRTGEKVFLECVQDMDHENMFWYRQDPGLGLRLIYFSYDVKMKEKGDIPEGYSVSREKKERFSLILESASTNQTSMYLCASSSGSAAGTDTQYFGPGTRLTVL.